The 6 T cell receptor beta chains given below trace back to one sample, sequenced in a study of cytomegalovirus exposure and HLA in healthy donors. It was with 60 Vbeta and 13 Jbeta primers that the PCR ran. This table comes from immunoSEQ multiplex PCR, and its TCRdb copy is limited to in-frame clones, with some not included. The sample contains about 130,000 clones, 79% of which appear only once. The source material was PBMCs. These receptors were collected from a man younger than 35 in good health and CMV-seronegative.

The CDR3 loop reads CASKPLGTPASTGELFF. As DNA, the CDR3 is TGTGCCAGCAAACCTCTCGGGACTCCTGCGAGCACCGGGGAGCTGTTTTTT. V and J are TRBV2 and TRBJ2-2, with D possibly being TRBD2 (6 bases). The ends were cut back, 7 bases at V and 4 bases at J, with 22 bases in the middle. This CDR3 contains 17 residues. CDR1 is SNHLY and CDR2 is FYNNEI in the germline V gene.

The genes are TRBV25-1 and TRBJ2-1; D unclear. The CDR3 covers 12 residues. Trimming removed 3 bases from V and 8 bases from J, with 8 bases in between. Per germline, CDR1 MGHDK and CDR2 SYGVNS. The CDR3 DNA sequence: TGTGCCAGCAGTGAGTGGCAGTATGAGCAGTTCTTC. Translated, it gives CASSEWQYEQFF.

The V call is TRBV6-1, the J call TRBJ2-4; 7 bases fit TRBD2. The CDR3 is 11 amino acids. CDR1 and CDR2 from the germline V gene are MNHNS and SASEGT. V lost 9 bases to trimming and J lost 8 bases; unmatched junction nucleotides: 4. The CDR3 protein is CASGDYDIQYF. DNA of the CDR3: TGTGCCAGTGGGGACTACGACATTCAGTACTTC.

In its sample, this clone was seen a few times. This rearrangement joins TRBV4-1 to TRBJ2-7, with 14 bases matching TRBD2. V was clipped by 4 bases and J by 3 bases; unmatched bases: 8. The germline V gene has CDR1 MGHRA and CDR2 YSYEKL. The CDR3 runs to 17 residues. DNA of the CDR3: TGCGCCAGCAGCCGCGTTGAGGGACTAGCGGGAGACTACGAGCAGTACTTC. Protein sequence: CASSRVEGLAGDYEQYF.

V usage is TRBV29-1 and J usage is TRBJ2-7; no clear D. The CDR3 is 10 amino acids. Looked up from germline, CDR1 is SQVTM and CDR2 is ANQGSEA. Deletions cut 6 bases from V and 3 bases from J, with 6 bases between. The CDR3 here is CSVANYEQYF. In DNA form, the CDR3 reads TGCAGCGTAGCCAACTACGAGCAGTACTTC.

The chain joins TRBV5-6 to TRBJ2-7; D gene ambiguous. Germline V gene sequence: CDR1 SGHDT, CDR2 YYEEEE. The CDR3 covers 12 residues. V lost 0 bases and J lost 3, with 4 bases in between. CDR3: CASSLGGYEQYV. The CDR3 region has the DNA TGTGCCAGCAGCTTGGGGGGCTACGAGCAGTACGTC.